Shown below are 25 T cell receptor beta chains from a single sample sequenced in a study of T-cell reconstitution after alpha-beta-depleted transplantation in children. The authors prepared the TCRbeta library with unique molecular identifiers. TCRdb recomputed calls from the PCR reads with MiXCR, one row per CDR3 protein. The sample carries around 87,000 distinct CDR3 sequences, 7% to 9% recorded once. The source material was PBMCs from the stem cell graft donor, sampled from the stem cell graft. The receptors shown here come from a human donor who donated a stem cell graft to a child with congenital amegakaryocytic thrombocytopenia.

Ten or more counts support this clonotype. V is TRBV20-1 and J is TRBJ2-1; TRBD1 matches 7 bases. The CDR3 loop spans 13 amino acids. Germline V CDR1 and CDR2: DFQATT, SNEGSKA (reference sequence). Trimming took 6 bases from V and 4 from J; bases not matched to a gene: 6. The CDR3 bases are TGCAGTGCGGGGGAGACAGGGTACAATGAGCAGTTCTTC. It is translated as CSAGETGYNEQFF.

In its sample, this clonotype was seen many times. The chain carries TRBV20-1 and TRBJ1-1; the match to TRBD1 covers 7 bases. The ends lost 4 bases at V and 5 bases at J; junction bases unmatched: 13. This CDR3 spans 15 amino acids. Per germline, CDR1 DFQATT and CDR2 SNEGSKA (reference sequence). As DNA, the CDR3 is TGCAGTGCTAAGGACAGGCTGGCCTGGGGGACTGAAGCTTTCTTT. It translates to CSAKDRLAWGTEAFF.

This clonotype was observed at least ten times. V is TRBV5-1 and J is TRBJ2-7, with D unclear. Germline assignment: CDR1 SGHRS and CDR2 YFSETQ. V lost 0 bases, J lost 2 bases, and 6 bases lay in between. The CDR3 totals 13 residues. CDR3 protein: CASSLDRTYEQYF. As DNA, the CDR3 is TGCGCCAGCAGCTTGGACCGCACCTACGAGCAGTACTTC.

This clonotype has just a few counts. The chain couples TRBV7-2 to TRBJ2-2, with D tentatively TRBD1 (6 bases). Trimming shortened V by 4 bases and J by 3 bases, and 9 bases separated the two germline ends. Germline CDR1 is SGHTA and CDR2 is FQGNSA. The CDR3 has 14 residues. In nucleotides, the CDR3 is TGTGCCAGCAGCTATACAGGGTACACCGGGGAGCTGTTTTTT. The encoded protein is CASSYTGYTGELFF.

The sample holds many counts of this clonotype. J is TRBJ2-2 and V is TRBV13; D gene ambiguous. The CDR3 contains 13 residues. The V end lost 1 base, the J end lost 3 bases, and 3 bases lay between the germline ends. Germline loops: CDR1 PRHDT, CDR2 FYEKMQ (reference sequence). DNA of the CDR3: TGTGCCAGCAGCTTAGAAGACACCGGGGAGCTGTTTTTT. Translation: CASSLEDTGELFF.

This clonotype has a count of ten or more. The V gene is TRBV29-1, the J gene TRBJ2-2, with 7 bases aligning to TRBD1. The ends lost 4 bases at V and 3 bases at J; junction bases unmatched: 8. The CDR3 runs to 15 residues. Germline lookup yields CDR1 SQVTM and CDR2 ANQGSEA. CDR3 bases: TGCAGCGTTGCTACACAGGGGTGGGACACCGGGGAGCTGTTTTTT. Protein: CSVATQGWDTGELFF.

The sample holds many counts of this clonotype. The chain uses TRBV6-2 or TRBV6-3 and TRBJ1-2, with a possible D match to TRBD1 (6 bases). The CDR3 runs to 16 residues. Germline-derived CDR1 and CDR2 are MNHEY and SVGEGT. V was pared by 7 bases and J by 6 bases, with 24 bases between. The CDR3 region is CASTYGGATGRNGYTF. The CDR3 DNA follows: TGTGCCAGCACCTATGGGGGGGCGACAGGAAGGAATGGCTACACCTTC.

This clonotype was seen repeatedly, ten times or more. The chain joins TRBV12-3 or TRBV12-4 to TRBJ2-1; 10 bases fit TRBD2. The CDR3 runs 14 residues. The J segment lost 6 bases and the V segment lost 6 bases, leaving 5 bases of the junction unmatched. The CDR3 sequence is CASRKREGPNEQFF. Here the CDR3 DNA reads TGTGCCAGCAGAAAGCGGGAGGGCCCCAATGAGCAGTTCTTC.

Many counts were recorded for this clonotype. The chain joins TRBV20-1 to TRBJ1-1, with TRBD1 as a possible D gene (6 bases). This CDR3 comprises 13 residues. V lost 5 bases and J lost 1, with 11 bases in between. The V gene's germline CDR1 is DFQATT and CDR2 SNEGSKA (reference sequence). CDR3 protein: CSAPRGQNTEAFF. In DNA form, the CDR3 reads TGCAGTGCTCCACGGGGGCAGAACACTGAAGCTTTCTTT.

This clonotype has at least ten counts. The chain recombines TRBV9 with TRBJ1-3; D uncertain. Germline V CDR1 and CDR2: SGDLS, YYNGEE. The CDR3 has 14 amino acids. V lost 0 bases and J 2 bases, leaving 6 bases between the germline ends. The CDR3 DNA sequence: TGTGCCAGCAGCGTAGGGAGGGCTGGAAACACCATATATTTT. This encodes CASSVGRAGNTIYF.

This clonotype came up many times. CDR3 in amino acids: CASSSDIFAGYNEQFF. The CDR3 nucleotides read TGTGCCAGCAGCTCGGACATTTTCGCGGGCTACAATGAGCAGTTCTTC. The genes are TRBV5-5 and TRBJ2-1, with D perhaps being TRBD1 or TRBD2 (5 bases each). This CDR3 has 16 amino acids. Germline loops: CDR1 SGHKS, CDR2 YYEKEE (reference sequence). V lost 3 bases and J 3 bases, leaving 16 bases between the germline ends. Full variable domain (missing parts from reference TRBV5-5 and TRBJ2-1): DAGVTQSPTHLIKTRGQQVTLRCSPISGHKSVSWYQQVLGQGPQFIFQYYEKEERGRGNFPDRFSARQFPNYSSELNVNALLLGDSALYLCASSSDIFAGYNEQFFGPGTRLTVL.

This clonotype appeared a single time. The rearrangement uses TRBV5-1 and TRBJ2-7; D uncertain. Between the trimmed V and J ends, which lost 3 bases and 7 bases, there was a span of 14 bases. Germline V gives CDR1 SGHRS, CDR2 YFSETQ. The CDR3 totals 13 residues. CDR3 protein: CASSWGQSEEQYF. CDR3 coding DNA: TGCGCCAGCAGCTGGGGTCAGTCTGAAGAGCAGTACTTC.

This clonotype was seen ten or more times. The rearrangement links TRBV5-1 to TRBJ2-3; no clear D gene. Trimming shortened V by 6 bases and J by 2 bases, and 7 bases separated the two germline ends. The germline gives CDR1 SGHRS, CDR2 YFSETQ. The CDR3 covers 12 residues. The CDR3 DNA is TGCGCCAGCACCTGGAACACAGATACGCAGTATTTT. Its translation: CASTWNTDTQYF.

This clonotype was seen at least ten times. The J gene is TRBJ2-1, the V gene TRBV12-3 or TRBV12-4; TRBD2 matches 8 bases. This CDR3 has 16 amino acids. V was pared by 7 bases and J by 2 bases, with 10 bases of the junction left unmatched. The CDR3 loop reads CASMPTSGFPYNEQFF. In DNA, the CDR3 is TGTGCCAGCATGCCCACTAGCGGTTTTCCCTACAATGAGCAGTTCTTC.

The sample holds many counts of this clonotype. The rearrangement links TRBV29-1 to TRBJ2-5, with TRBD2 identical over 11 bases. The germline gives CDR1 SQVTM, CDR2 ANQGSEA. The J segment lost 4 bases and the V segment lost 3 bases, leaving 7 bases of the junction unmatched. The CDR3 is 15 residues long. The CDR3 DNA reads TGCAGCGTTGACGAAGGTCTAGCGGGAGGAGAGACCCAGTACTTC. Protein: CSVDEGLAGGETQYF.

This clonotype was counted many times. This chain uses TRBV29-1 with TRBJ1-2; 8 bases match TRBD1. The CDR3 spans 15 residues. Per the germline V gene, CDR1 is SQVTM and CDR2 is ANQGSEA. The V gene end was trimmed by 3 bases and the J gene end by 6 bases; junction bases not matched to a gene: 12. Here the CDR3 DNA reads TGCAGCGTTGACCCCCGACAGGGGATAAGGGATGGCTACACCTTC. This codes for CSVDPRQGIRDGYTF.

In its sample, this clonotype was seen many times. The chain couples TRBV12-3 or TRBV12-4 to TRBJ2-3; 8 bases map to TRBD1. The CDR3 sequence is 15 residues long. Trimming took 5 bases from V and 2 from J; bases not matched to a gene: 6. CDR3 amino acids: CASSGYRGVTDTQYF. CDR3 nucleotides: TGTGCCAGCAGTGGATACAGGGGGGTCACAGATACGCAGTATTTT.

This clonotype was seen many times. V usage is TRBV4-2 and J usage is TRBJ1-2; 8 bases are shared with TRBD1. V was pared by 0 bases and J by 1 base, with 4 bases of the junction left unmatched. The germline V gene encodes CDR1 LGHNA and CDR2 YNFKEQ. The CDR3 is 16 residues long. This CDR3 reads CASSQDTRGLNYGYTF. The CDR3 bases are TGTGCCAGCAGCCAAGATACCAGGGGGCTTAACTATGGCTACACCTTC.

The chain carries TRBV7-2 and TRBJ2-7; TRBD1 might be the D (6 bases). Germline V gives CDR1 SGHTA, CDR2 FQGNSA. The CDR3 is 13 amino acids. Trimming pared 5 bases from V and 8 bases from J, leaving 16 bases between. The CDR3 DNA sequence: TGTGCCAGCAGCCAGGGAGAGGGGGTTAAGCAGTACTTC. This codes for CASSQGEGVKQYF.

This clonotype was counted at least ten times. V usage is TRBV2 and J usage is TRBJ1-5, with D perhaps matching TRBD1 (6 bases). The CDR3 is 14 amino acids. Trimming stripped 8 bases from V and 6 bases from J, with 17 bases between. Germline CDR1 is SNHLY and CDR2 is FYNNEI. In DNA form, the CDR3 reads TGTGCCAGCGGAATGGACCAAGGGGGTCAGCCCCAGCATTTT. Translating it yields CASGMDQGGQPQHF.

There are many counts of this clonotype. The DNA for the CDR3 is TGTGCCAGCAGCTTAAGATCGGGAGGATTTGATGGCTACACCTTC. Amino acids: CASSLRSGGFDGYTF. The chain couples TRBV7-2 to TRBJ1-2; D gene unclear. The germline V gene has CDR1 SGHTA and CDR2 FQGNSA. Deletions cut 2 bases from V and 6 bases from J, with 16 bases between. The CDR3 runs to 15 residues.

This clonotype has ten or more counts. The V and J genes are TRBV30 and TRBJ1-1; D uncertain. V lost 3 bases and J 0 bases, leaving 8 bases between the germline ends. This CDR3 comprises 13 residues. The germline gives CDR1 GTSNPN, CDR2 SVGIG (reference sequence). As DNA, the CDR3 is TGTGCCTGGAGGGACGGCCTGAACACTGAAGCTTTCTTT. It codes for CAWRDGLNTEAFF.

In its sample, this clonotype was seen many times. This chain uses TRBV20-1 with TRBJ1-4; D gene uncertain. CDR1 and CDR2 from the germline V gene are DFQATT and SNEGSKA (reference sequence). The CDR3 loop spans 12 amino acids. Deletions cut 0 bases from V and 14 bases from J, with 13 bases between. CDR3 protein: CSARDSGEFLFF. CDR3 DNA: TGCAGTGCTAGAGATAGCGGGGAATTTCTGTTTTTT.

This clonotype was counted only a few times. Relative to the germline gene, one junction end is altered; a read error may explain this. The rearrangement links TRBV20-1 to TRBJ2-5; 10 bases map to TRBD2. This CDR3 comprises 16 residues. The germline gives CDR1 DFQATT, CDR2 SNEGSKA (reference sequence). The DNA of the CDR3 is TGCTGTGCTAGGAACGCGGCTAGCGGGAGACAAGAGACCCAGTACTTC. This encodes CCARNAASGRQETQYF.

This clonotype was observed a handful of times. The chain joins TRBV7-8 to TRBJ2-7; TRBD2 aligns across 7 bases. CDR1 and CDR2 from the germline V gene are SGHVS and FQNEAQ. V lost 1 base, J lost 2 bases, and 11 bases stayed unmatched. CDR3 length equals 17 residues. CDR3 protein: CASSLVAGRGGTYEQYF. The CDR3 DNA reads TGTGCCAGCAGCTTAGTGGCAGGGAGGGGAGGAACCTACGAGCAGTACTTC.